Sequencing of this T cell receptor beta chain was carried out in a study of blood T cell repertoires in COVID-19. Across the whole study: Sample material is recorded as cDNA or gDNA derived from T cells, B-cell-depleted T cells, or PBMCs.

Germline CDR1 is LNHDA and CDR2 is SQIVND (reference sequence). This CDR3 is 17 amino acids long. Trimming removed 5 bases at V and 5 bases at J, with 21 bases between. A case of COVID-19 had been met by exposed participants within 2 weeks before study entry. In the study's own analysis: Estimates of nucleated cell counts were drawn from the amplification of reference gene primers. The protocol was immunoSEQ multiplex PCR, while the TCRdb copy is restricted to in-frame clones and leaves out a portion. That table is the source of V, J and clone size, and D and trimming were worked out from the DNA. The sample records roughly 280,000 clones, around 90% being singletons.

Input material: PBMCs or T cells enriched from blood (not recorded which). J is TRBJ2-2 and V is TRBV19; D is possibly TRBD2 (6 bases). The receptor was derived from a man between 40 and 49 years old who had been exposed to COVID-19. CDR3 sequence reads: CASSSGVLGGRTGELFF. The DNA of the CDR3 is TGTGCCAGTAGTTCGGGGGTTCTGGGGGGAAGAACCGGGGAGCTGTTTTTT.